This TCR beta chain appears in the sequencing data of a study of OX40 agonist ivuxolimab in advanced cancers. Study-level background: Ivuxolimab is an agonistic anti-OX40 (CD134) antibody, and patients were treated with it. At doses from 0.01 to 10 mg/kg, patients were given intravenous ivuxolimab every 2 weeks. Cohort: about 82% men, mean age approximately 66, aged roughly 20 to 79. Each dose-escalation patient presented with hepatocellular carcinoma, melanoma, renal cell or head and neck cancer.

V was pared by 1 base and J by 2 bases, with 8 bases between. From germline, CDR1 is SGHTA and CDR2 FQGNSA. There are 14 residues in the CDR3. Clones were sequenced by immunoSEQ multiplex PCR, and TCRdb holds only the in-frame ones, with some missing. The table has about 76,000 clones, over 80% seen once. In its sample, this clone was seen a few times. In the same sample, other DNA sequences code for this CDR3. This clonotype was obtained from an adult with an advanced solid tumor such as melanoma, head and neck, liver or kidney cancer. The chain carries TRBV7-2 and TRBJ1-2, with D perhaps TRBD1 (5 bases). Sequencing was performed on CD4+ or CD8+ T cells sorted from blood, taken in a trial of the OX40 agonist ivuxolimab. In DNA form, the CDR3 reads TGTGCCAGCAGCTTAGGGCAGGGAAACTATGGCTACACCTTC. Translation: CASSLGQGNYGYTF.